This passage covers 32 T cell receptor beta chains from one sample sequenced in a study of cytomegalovirus exposure and HLA in healthy donors. Vbeta (60) and Jbeta (13) primers were used in the PCR. Measured with immunoSEQ multiplex PCR; TCRdb has only the in-frame clones, and not every one. The data show 210,000 or so clones, with roughly four fifths seen just once and less than 2.5% held by the top ten. Sequences were obtained from PBMCs. The receptors come from a woman aged 25 to 39 in good health and CMV-seropositive.

The rearrangement uses TRBV2 and TRBJ1-2; the match to TRBD1 covers 9 bases. This CDR3 region has 15 residues. CDR1 is SNHLY and CDR2 is FYNNEI in the germline V gene. J lost 8 bases, V lost 5 bases, and 12 bases had no gene match. CDR3 bases: TGTGCCAGCAGTATTATGTGGACAGGGGAAAGGGGCTACACCTTC. It specifies CASSIMWTGERGYTF.

The rearrangement joins TRBV7-2 to TRBJ1-6; D not resolved. Trimming removed 1 base at V and 10 bases at J, with 8 bases between. In germline, CDR1 is SGHTA, CDR2 FQGNSA. The CDR3 loop spans 13 amino acids. The CDR3 sequence is CASSLVPESPLHF. The CDR3 DNA follows: TGTGCCAGCAGCTTAGTACCGGAGTCACCCCTCCACTTT.

The chain uses TRBV5-6 and TRBJ2-3; 12 bases line up with TRBD2. The CDR3 consists of 17 residues. V lost 2 bases to trimming and J lost 4 bases; unmatched junction nucleotides: 8. The germline gives CDR1 SGHDT, CDR2 YYEEEE. The CDR3 sequence is CASSLRASGRGADTQYF. In nucleotides, the CDR3 is TGTGCCAGCAGCTTAAGGGCTAGCGGGAGGGGCGCAGATACGCAGTATTTT. Based on the CDR3 plus reference TRBV5-6 and TRBJ2-3, the full variable domain is DAGVTQSPTHLIKTRGQQVTLRCSPKSGHDTVSWYQQALGQGPQFIFQYYEEEERQRGNFPDRFSGHQFPNYSSELNVNALLLGDSALYLCASSLRASGRGADTQYFGPGTRLTVL.

This chain connects TRBV7-6 to TRBJ2-1; 7 nucleotides line up with TRBD2. The V gene end was trimmed by 5 bases and the J gene end by 0 bases; junction bases not matched to a gene: 10. Germline CDR1 is SGHVS and CDR2 is FNYEAQ. There are 17 residues in the CDR3. The CDR3 sequence: CASSRGAGERSYNEQFF. The CDR3 DNA reads as TGTGCCAGCAGCCGAGGCGCGGGAGAGCGCTCCTACAATGAGCAGTTCTTC.

The chain joins TRBV30 to TRBJ1-1, with D unclear. The germline V gene encodes CDR1 GTSNPN and CDR2 SVGIG (reference sequence). Trimming stripped 4 bases from V and 5 bases from J, with 14 bases between. There are 13 residues in the CDR3. The CDR3 is CAWTRHADTEAFF. As DNA, the CDR3 is TGTGCCTGGACCCGCCACGCGGATACTGAAGCTTTCTTT.

The chain couples TRBV5-1 to TRBJ2-1, with 8 bases matching TRBD1. Germline values: CDR1 SGHRS, CDR2 YFSETQ. The trim removed 0 bases at V and 6 bases at J, leaving 2 bases unmatched. The CDR3 is 14 residues long. The CDR3 DNA is TGCGCCAGCAGCTTGGCCGGACAGGGCAATGAGCAGTTCTTC. Protein product: CASSLAGQGNEQFF.

This clone appeared a few times. Here the CDR3 DNA reads TGTGCCAGTACCCGGGACAGGGGGCTCAGTGAGCAGTTCTTC. Amino acid sequence: CASTRDRGLSEQFF. The V gene is TRBV2, the J gene TRBJ2-1; TRBD1 matches at 12 bases. This CDR3 region has 14 residues. Germline CDR1 and CDR2: SNHLY and FYNNEI. Trimming cost V 9 bases and J 9 bases; bases outside gene matches: 9.

The chain joins TRBV10-1 to TRBJ2-1; D is possibly TRBD2 (5 bases). Trimming took off 5 bases at V and 5 bases at J, with 19 bases between the two ends. The CDR3 spans 16 residues. The V gene's germline CDR1 is WNHNN and CDR2 SYGVQD (reference sequence). CDR3: CASSSLAPDMNNEQFF. CDR3 in DNA: TGCGCCAGCAGTTCCCTAGCCCCGGATATGAACAATGAGCAGTTCTTC.

J is TRBJ2-1 and V is TRBV27, with a tentative D call TRBD2 (5 bases). Germline V lookup: CDR1 MNHEY, CDR2 SMNVEV (reference sequence). Between the trimmed V and J ends, which lost 0 bases and 3 bases, there was a span of 9 bases. This CDR3 is 15 amino acids long. CDR3 DNA sequence: TGTGCCAGCAGTTTATCGGGTAGCGTCTACAATGAGCAGTTCTTC. It encodes CASSLSGSVYNEQFF.

V usage is TRBV9 and J usage is TRBJ2-3; 9 nucleotides match TRBD1. V was clipped by 4 bases and J by 6 bases; unmatched bases: 6. This CDR3 is 14 amino acids long. Germline values: CDR1 SGDLS, CDR2 YYNGEE. The CDR3 is CASSLQGAVDTQYF. DNA of the CDR3: TGTGCCAGCAGCTTACAGGGGGCAGTGGATACGCAGTATTTT.

This clone was detected once. V is TRBV7-3 and J is TRBJ1-5; unclear D gene. Trimming took 2 bases from V and 1 from J, leaving 12 bases between them. There are 16 residues in the CDR3. In germline, CDR1 is SGHTA, CDR2 FQGTGA. The CDR3 DNA is TGTGCCAGCAGCTTATCTCGAGAAATGAGCAATCAGCCCCAGCATTTT. It translates to CASSLSREMSNQPQHF.

The chain recombines TRBV7-2 with TRBJ2-3; D is unresolved. Trimming removed 2 bases at V and 11 bases at J, with 20 bases between. CDR1 is SGHTA, CDR2 FQGNSA, per germline. The CDR3 has 15 amino acids. The CDR3 sequence is CASSLQFASLVRQYF. CDR3 nucleotide sequence: TGTGCCAGCAGCTTACAGTTCGCCTCCCTGGTCCGGCAGTATTTT.

This chain joins TRBV7-9 and TRBJ1-2, with 7 bases lining up with TRBD1. CDR1 SEHNR and CDR2 FQNEAQ come from the germline V gene (reference sequence). The CDR3 has 14 residues. After removal of 5 bases from V and 13 bases from J, the junction contained 16 bases not matched to a gene. CDR3 bases: TGTGCCAGCAGCCCGGACAGGCCCCAACTCTATTGCACCTTC. Its translation: CASSPDRPQLYCTF.

The rearrangement links TRBV15 to TRBJ1-4; the match to TRBD1 covers 10 bases. This CDR3 comprises 16 residues. From germline, CDR1 is LNHNV and CDR2 YYDKDF (reference sequence). Losses at the gene ends were 1 base for V and 6 bases for J; bases not matched to a gene: 5. CDR3 coding DNA: TGTGCCACCAGCAGAGGTCCGGGACAGGGGCATGAAAAACTGTTTTTT. It encodes CATSRGPGQGHEKLFF.

This clone is medium-sized by share. The chain uses TRBV7-2 and TRBJ2-3, with 7 bases that match TRBD2. Germline lookup yields CDR1 SGHTA and CDR2 FQGNSA. J gave up 6 bases and V 6 bases, and 9 bases lay outside the gene matches. The CDR3 totals 14 residues. The CDR3 coding sequence is TGTGCCAGCAGTCGAACTAGCGCGGGGGATACGCAGTATTTT. It yields the protein CASSRTSAGDTQYF.

This chain joins TRBV2 and TRBJ2-1; no firm D call. V was cut by 4 bases and J by 13 bases, with 11 bases left in between. The CDR3 spans 11 residues. Germline V CDR1 and CDR2: SNHLY, FYNNEI. Written as DNA, the CDR3 is TGTGCCAGCAGTGGTTATAGCCCTCAGTTCTTC. Translation: CASSGYSPQFF.

V and J are TRBV5-4 and TRBJ2-1; a weak D match, TRBD1 (5 bases). This CDR3 comprises 15 residues. Per germline, CDR1 SGHNT and CDR2 YYREEE (reference sequence). The V gene lost 3 bases and the J gene lost 8 bases, with 18 bases spanning the gap. The CDR3, as DNA: TGTGCCAGCAGCTCAGAAAGGGGCCAAATCGATGAGCAGTTCTTC. Its translation: CASSSERGQIDEQFF.

J is TRBJ2-1 and V is TRBV27; TRBD2 agrees at 8 bases. The CDR3 sequence is 15 residues long. V lost 8 bases and J lost 0; bases outside the gene matches: 6. Germline assignment: CDR1 MNHEY and CDR2 SMNVEV (reference sequence). The CDR3 DNA sequence: TGTGCCAGCCGCCGGGGGGGCTTCTCCTACAATGAGCAGTTCTTC. Translating gives CASRRGGFSYNEQFF.

The chain joins TRBV7-2 to TRBJ2-7; TRBD1 agrees at 7 bases. CDR3 length: 14 residues. Germline values: CDR1 SGHTA, CDR2 FQGNSA. V gave up 4 bases and J gave up 2 bases; unmatched junction bases: 5. In nucleotides, the CDR3 is TGTGCCAGCAGCTCCAACAGGGGACCCTACGAGCAGTACTTC. It codes for CASSSNRGPYEQYF.

V and J are TRBV10-3 and TRBJ1-3; weak D call: TRBD1 (5 bases). The V and J ends lost 11 bases and 2 bases respectively, with 13 bases between them. The CDR3 totals 13 residues. The germline V gene encodes CDR1 ENHRY and CDR2 SYGVKD. The CDR3 here is CASQGVPGNTIYF. In DNA, the CDR3 is TGTGCCTCCCAAGGGGTGCCTGGAAACACCATATATTTT.

This clone was counted between two and nine times. This chain links TRBV7-2 with TRBJ1-2, with 7 nucleotides matching TRBD1. V shed 5 bases, J shed 4 bases, and the junction held 4 bases outside the gene matches. The CDR3 loop spans 13 amino acids. Germline CDR1 reads SGHTA; CDR2 reads FQGNSA. The CDR3 reads CASSTQGFYGYTF. The CDR3 DNA is TGTGCCAGCAGCACACAGGGGTTCTATGGCTACACCTTC.

This clone occurred once. The V and J genes are TRBV19 and TRBJ1-3, with D possibly matching TRBD1 (5 bases). The CDR3 covers 15 residues. Germline CDR1 is LNHDA and CDR2 is SQIVND (reference sequence). Deletions cut 8 bases from V and 4 bases from J, with 18 bases between. CDR3 loop: CASGNSRTTGNTIYF. CDR3 coding DNA: TGTGCCAGTGGGAATTCAAGGACAACCGGAAACACCATATATTTT.

The chain has TRBV28 and TRBJ2-3; the match to TRBD1 covers 9 bases. The CDR3 runs to 14 residues. Germline CDR1 reads MDHEN; CDR2 reads SYDVKM. V shed 5 bases and J 1 base; nucleotides not matched to a gene: 1. The CDR3 coding sequence is TGTGCCAGCAGTCGGACAGGGGGCACAGATACGCAGTATTTT. Its translation: CASSRTGGTDTQYF.

CDR3 nucleotides: TGTGCCACCAGCAGAGATCGGACTAGCGGGAGAATGACAGATACGCAGTATTTT. Residues: CATSRDRTSGRMTDTQYF. The V gene is TRBV15, the J gene TRBJ2-3; 13 bases match TRBD2. Germline CDR1 reads LNHNV; CDR2 reads YYDKDF (reference sequence). Trimming took 0 bases from V and 3 from J; bases not matched to a gene: 6. The CDR3 runs to 18 residues.

The chain employs TRBV5-8 and TRBJ1-4; D ambiguous. Trimming stripped 0 bases from V and 9 bases from J, with 24 bases between. The CDR3 totals 18 residues. The germline gives CDR1 SGHTS, CDR2 YDEGEE. CDR3 DNA: TGTGCCAGCAGCTTGGTCGGGCGGGCTACCCTCGGGCGGCAAAAACTGTTTTTT. Translated: CASSLVGRATLGRQKLFF.

The chain has TRBV18 and TRBJ2-1; TRBD2 matches at 10 bases. J gave up 4 bases and V 6 bases, and 6 bases lay outside the gene matches. The CDR3 runs 15 residues. The germline CDR1 and CDR2 sequences are KGHSH and LQKENI. The CDR3 loop reads CASSVSGRLYNEQFF. CDR3 nucleotide sequence: TGTGCCAGCTCTGTTAGCGGGAGGCTGTACAATGAGCAGTTCTTC.

The V gene is TRBV27, the J gene TRBJ1-1; maybe TRBD1 (5 bases). Germline lookup yields CDR1 MNHEY and CDR2 SMNVEV (reference sequence). The V and J ends lost 3 bases and 0 bases respectively, with 8 bases between them. There are 14 residues in the CDR3. In DNA form, the CDR3 reads TGTGCCAGCAGTTTCAAGACAGTGAACACTGAAGCTTTCTTT. This encodes CASSFKTVNTEAFF.

The chain is built from TRBV4-3 and TRBJ1-2; 8 bases map to TRBD1. The CDR3 covers 16 residues. V shed 0 bases, J shed 3 bases, and the junction held 6 bases outside the gene matches. Germline CDR1 reads LGHNA; CDR2 reads YSLEER. Here the CDR3 DNA reads TGCGCCAGCAGCCAAGATCCAGGGGGCTCGGACTATGGCTACACCTTC. As protein: CASSQDPGGSDYGYTF.

The V call is TRBV18, the J call TRBJ1-4, with D unclear. CDR1 is KGHSH and CDR2 is LQKENI in the germline V gene. The CDR3 sequence is 16 residues long. V was shortened by 3 bases and J by 7 bases, with 18 bases between the two germline ends. The CDR3 DNA sequence: TGTGCCAGCTCACCGGAGGCCGGCCTCGCCGGTGAAAAACTGTTTTTT. This codes for CASSPEAGLAGEKLFF.

This chain uses TRBV5-4 with TRBJ2-2; 12 nucleotides align to TRBD2. Losses at the gene ends were 3 bases for V and 0 bases for J; bases not matched to a gene: 3. The germline V gene encodes CDR1 SGHNT and CDR2 YYREEE (reference sequence). The CDR3 sequence is 17 residues long. CDR3 region: CASSSTSGGTNTGELFF. The DNA of the CDR3 is TGTGCCAGCAGCTCGACTAGCGGGGGCACGAACACCGGGGAGCTGTTTTTT.

The count of this clone is one. The chain recombines TRBV7-9 with TRBJ1-2; D not resolved. The CDR3 loop spans 15 amino acids. CDR1 is SEHNR, CDR2 FQNEAQ, per germline (reference sequence). V was pared by 0 bases and J by 4 bases, with 12 bases between. The CDR3 loop reads CASSLALTAPYGYTF. CDR3 nucleotides: TGTGCCAGCAGCTTAGCGTTAACAGCCCCCTATGGCTACACCTTC.

This rearrangement joins TRBV14 to TRBJ1-1, with D possibly matching TRBD1 (6 bases). From germline, CDR1 is SGHDN and CDR2 FVKESK. The V end was cut by 5 bases, the J end by 0 bases, with 19 bases between. The CDR3 has 17 amino acids. The CDR3 region has the DNA TGTGCCAGCAGCTTACCCGCGGCAGGGGTCATGAACACTGAAGCTTTCTTT. It is translated as CASSLPAAGVMNTEAFF.